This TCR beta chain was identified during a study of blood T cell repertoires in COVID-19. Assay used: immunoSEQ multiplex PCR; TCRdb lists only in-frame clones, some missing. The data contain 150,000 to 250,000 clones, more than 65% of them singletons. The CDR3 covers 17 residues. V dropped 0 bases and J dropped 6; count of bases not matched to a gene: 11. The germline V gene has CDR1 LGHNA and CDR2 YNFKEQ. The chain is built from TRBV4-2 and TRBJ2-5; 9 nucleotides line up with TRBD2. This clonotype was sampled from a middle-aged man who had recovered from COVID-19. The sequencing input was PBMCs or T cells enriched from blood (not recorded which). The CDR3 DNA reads TGTGCCAGCAGCCAAGAAAGTTCGGCTAGCGGGGTGAAGACCCAGTACTTC. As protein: CASSQESSASGVKTQYF.